The entry that follows covers one TCR beta chain sequence. This clonotype was recorded a few times. Its specific antigen is unknown. Qualities for individual bases were not recorded, and no much larger clone is one base off. The library was made by multiplex PCR. The reads were generated on an Illumina HiSeq 4000. CDR3 regions were amplified by Arm-PCR with iRepertoire HTBI primers to construct TCR beta libraries. Before sequencing, the PCR products went through gel purification. As for the authors' bioinformatics: Across samples, approximately 68 TRBV and roughly 15 TRBJ segments were identified and used for gene usage analysis of CDR3 amino acid clonotypes. COPE and FqMerger were used to merge the filtered high-quality paired reads into contigs. BLAST was used to align contigs to IMGT TRBV, TRBD and TRBJ reference genes, with CDR3 defined following IMGT. Highly expanded clones were defined as clonotypes with a frequency above 0.1%. Shannon entropy served as the measure of repertoire diversity, while the Gini coefficient captured V-J evenness. Public clonotypes were defined as clonotypes shared by more than one individual. Through fastp at Q25 and MiXCR, TCRdb rebuilt clones from the public reads, retaining in-frame beta chains. Merged by CDR3 protein, the rows form single entries marked with the most common genes and DNA. The V and J calls come from TCRdb's annotation, not from the publication. The sample table contains hundreds of thousands of distinct CDR3 sequences; only one count was recorded for about 13% of them. The top ten clonotypes cover 10% of the sample.

The data belong to a study of regulatory T cells in long-lasting Graves disease (dated by TCRdb to about 2021). About the full investigation: Antithyroid drugs had been taken for less than 3 months by newly diagnosed Graves' disease patients. Persistent Graves' disease patients were compared with newly diagnosed Graves' disease patients by peripheral blood TCR sequencing and RNA sequencing. The study was registered as a clinical trial and conducted in China. A total of some 33 samples were covered by TCR sequencing, comprising some 13 persistent and approximately 20 newly diagnosed Graves' disease patients. General findings and caveats noted by the study authors: Peripheral blood alone was examined, since thyroid tissue, which constituted the primary lesion, could not be accessed. Preferential use of TRBV28, TRBJ1-2 and TRBJ2-5 was observed in persistent disease, whereas TRBV20-1 and TRBJ2-1 were favored in newly diagnosed disease. Only the TCR beta chain was sequenced and analyzed. Persistent patients shared more public clonotypes among themselves (around 2,500) than newly diagnosed patients did (approximately 900). The authors acknowledged the small sample size as a limitation that may reduce accuracy. Lower TCR Shannon entropy and fewer highly expanded clones were observed in persistent Graves' disease patients than in newly diagnosed patients, which suggested clonal expansion.

The CDR3 contains 14 residues, cysteine and phenylalanine counted. The kept DNA is CDR3 alone, 42 bases in frame from the first base. Germline trimming: 4 bases from V, 5 bases from J; junction bases outside gene matches: 8. The germline V gene (reference sequence) yields LNHDA for CDR1 and SQIVND for CDR2. The sample's time point label, in plain terms: newly diagnosed GD, antithyroid drugs for less than 3 months. For both TCR sequencing and RNA sequencing, RNA was extracted from PBMCs in TRIzol. Graves' disease was diagnosed according to American Thyroid Association guidelines. Recruitment of patients was carried out at an endocrinology department in Xi'an, China. Each patient gave 7.5 to 10 milliliters of peripheral blood, collected in an EDTA anticoagulant tube. Ficoll Paque Plus density gradient separation was used to isolate PBMCs, and no additional T cell sorting was done. RNA quality was checked with an Agilent 2100 Bioanalyzer and agarose gel, and concentration with a NanoDrop 2000.

This same sample was also part of a study on T cells in Graves' hyperthyroidism and ophthalmopathy. That second report states: Stable Graves' hyperthyroidism was defined as no progression to ophthalmopathy during 18 months of follow-up. The hyperthyroidism patients were between 18 and 65 years old and newly diagnosed, with a disease duration of less than 2 months. Patients with uncontrolled infections, other autoimmune diseases, pregnancy or lactation were excluded. Diagnoses relied on clinical symptoms, serum thyroxine and TRAb, thyroid ultrasound and orbital computed tomography. The first round of RT-PCR for the TCR CDR3 was performed with the HTBI primer set and the Qiagen OneStep RT-PCR kit. Most expanded thyroid clonotypes (frequency above 0.001) were also found in blood, which suggests that blood repertoires may mirror thyroid immune responses. A 13 V-J signature model separated ophthalmopathy from stable hyperthyroidism, with roughly 88% sensitivity and about 81% specificity in cross-validation and 80%/75% in testing. In validation, the model predicted progression to ophthalmopathy a median of about 6 months before onset, with about 70% sensitivity and about 72% specificity. To identify TCR V-J signatures that set the groups apart, the researchers used a discovery cohort of 100 patients, made up of under 50 with Graves' ophthalmopathy and some 56 with stable Graves' hyperthyroidism. An independent validation cohort of 18 to 20 hyperthyroidism patients and over 15 patients who later progressed to ophthalmopathy tested prospective prediction of ophthalmopathy. The 90 to 100 discovery patients were randomly divided into training and test sets at a 7:3 ratio. Thyroid tissue and blood T-cell repertoires from six Graves' hyperthyroidism patients were also compared in the study. Following sampling, methimazole starting at 30 mg daily was given to hyperthyroidism patients, and high-dose intravenous methylprednisolone was given to ophthalmopathy patients. Libraries were constructed in a second round of multiplex PCR, after which size selection and purification were performed. The libraries were sequenced on an Illumina HiSeq2000 using paired-end 100 bp reads. Raw data were processed with SOAPnuke, discarding reads with adapters, uncalled bases, mean Phred below 15, or no exact constant-primer or identifier match. High-quality paired reads were merged using COPE v1.2.5, and each unique nucleotide sequence was defined as a clonotype. Clonotypes were aligned to IMGT TRBV, TRBD and TRBJ reference segments using MiTCR v1.1. Analysis was restricted to V-J combinations with a frequency above 0.0001, which covered roughly 99% of repertoires. The TCS score was defined as the ratio of F50 (clonal expansion) to E x V (chaos), calculated using BLOSUM62-based TCRdist between CDR3 peptides within each V-J. Welch's t-statistics and random forest reduced fewer than 550 V-J features to roughly 13, which were used in a naive Bayes classifier (R e1071). Sample size was not statistically predetermined, and blinding of investigators to group allocation was not performed. TCR Vbeta CDR3 sequencing of 130 to 150 peripheral blood samples (approximately 44 ophthalmopathy, 75 hyperthyroidism and some 17 progressor patients) is reported in the paper.

Source: peripheral blood mononuclear cells (PBMCs), taken at new diagnosis, from a patient treated with antithyroid drugs. The chain is made from TRBV19 and TRBJ2-7; 7 middle bases align to TRBD1. This TCR was recovered from a man aged 25-45 years with Graves disease. Donor details come from another sample of the same person, matched by shared clones. The CDR3 region has the sequence CASSSLDRNNEQYF. The bases read TGTGCCAGTAGTAGCTTGGACAGGAATAACGAGCAGTACTTC.